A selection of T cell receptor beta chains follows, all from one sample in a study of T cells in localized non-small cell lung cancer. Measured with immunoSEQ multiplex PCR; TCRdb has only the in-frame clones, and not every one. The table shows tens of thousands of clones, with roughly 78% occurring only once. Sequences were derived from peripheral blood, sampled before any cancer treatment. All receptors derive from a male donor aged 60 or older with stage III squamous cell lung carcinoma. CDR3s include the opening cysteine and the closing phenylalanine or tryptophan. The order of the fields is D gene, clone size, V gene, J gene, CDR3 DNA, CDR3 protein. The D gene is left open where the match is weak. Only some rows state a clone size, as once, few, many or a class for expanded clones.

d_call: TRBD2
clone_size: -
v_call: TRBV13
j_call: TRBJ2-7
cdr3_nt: TGTGCCAGCGGCCCAGCGGGAGTAGTCTACGAGCAGTACTTC
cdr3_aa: CASGPAGVVYEQYF

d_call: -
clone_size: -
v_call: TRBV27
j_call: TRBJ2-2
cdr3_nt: TGTGCCAGCAGTTTAACCTCAAGCGGGGAGCTGTTTTTT
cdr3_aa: CASSLTSSGELFF

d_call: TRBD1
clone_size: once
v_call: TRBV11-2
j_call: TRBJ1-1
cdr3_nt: TGTGCCAGCAGCTTAGGTGGGTCTAATGACAGGGAGGCTTTCTTT
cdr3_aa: CASSLGGSNDREAFF

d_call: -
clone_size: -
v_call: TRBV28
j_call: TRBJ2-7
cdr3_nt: TGTGCCAGCTCGCCACCCCTCGATACCGCTGGGGAGCAGTACTTC
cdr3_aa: CASSPPLDTAGEQYF

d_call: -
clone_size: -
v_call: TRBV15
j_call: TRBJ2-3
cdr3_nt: TGTGCCACCAGCAGAGATAGGGAGGGGGCCATCACAGATACGCAGTATTTT
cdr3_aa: CATSRDREGAITDTQYF

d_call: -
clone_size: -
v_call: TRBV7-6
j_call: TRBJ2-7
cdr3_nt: TGTGCCAGCAGCTTATCGCGCGGGGTATACGAGCAGTACTTC
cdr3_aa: CASSLSRGVYEQYF

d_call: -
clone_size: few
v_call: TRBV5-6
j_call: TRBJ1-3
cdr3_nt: TGTGCCAGCAGCTCTACTACAGGGTCCGGAAACACCATATATTTT
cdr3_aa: CASSSTTGSGNTIYF

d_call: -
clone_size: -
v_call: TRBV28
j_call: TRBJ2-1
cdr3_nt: TGTGCCAGCAGTTCTACAGGGTTAGCTACTGAGCAGTTCTTC
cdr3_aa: CASSSTGLATEQFF

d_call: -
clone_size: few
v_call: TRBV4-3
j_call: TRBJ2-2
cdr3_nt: TGCGCCAGCAGCCAAGATTCATCTTTTGGGGCCGGGGAGCTGTTTTTT
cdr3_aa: CASSQDSSFGAGELFF

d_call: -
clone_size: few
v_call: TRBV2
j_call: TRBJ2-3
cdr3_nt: TGTGCCAGCAGTGATGACAGACCCACAGATACGCAGTATTTT
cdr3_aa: CASSDDRPTDTQYF

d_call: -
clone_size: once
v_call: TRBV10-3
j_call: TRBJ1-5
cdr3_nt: TGTGCCATCAGTGAGTCCGGGAGGAGCAATCAGCCCCAGCATTTT
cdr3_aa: CAISESGRSNQPQHF

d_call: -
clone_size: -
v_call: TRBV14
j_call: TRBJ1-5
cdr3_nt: TGTGCCAGCAGCCGCTCCACCGGGTTTGTAGGCAATCAGCCCCAGCATTTT
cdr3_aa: CASSRSTGFVGNQPQHF

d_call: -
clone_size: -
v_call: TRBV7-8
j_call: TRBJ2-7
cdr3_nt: TGTGCCAGCAGCGCTCTAGCGAGGGCCTACGAGCAGTACTTC
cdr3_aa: CASSALARAYEQYF

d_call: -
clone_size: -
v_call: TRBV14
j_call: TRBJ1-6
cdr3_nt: TGTGCCAGCAGCCAATTAGGCTCACCCCTCCACTTT
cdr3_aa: CASSQLGSPLHF

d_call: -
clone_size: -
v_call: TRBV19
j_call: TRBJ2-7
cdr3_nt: TGTGCCAGTAGTTCGCAGGGTTCTATAGACTACGAGCAGTACTTC
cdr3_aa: CASSSQGSIDYEQYF

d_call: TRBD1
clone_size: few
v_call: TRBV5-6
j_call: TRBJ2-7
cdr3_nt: TGTGCCAGCAGCGGACGGACGACAGGGTGGACCTACGAGCAGTACTTC
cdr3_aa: CASSGRTTGWTYEQYF

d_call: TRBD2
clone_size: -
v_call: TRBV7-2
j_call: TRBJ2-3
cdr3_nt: TGTGCCAGCAGCTTAGGCTCGGGACTAGCGGGCACAGATACGCAGTATTTT
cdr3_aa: CASSLGSGLAGTDTQYF

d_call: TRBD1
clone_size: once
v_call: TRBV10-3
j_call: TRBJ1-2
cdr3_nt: TGTGCCATCAGTGGGGGGCCCAGCGCAGGGGGCGAATATGGCTACACCTTC
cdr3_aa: CAISGGPSAGGEYGYTF

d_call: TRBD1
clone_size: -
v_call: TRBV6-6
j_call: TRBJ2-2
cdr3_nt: TGTGCCAGCAGTTACTTAGACAGGGTTGCCGGGGAGCTGTTTTTT
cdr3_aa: CASSYLDRVAGELFF

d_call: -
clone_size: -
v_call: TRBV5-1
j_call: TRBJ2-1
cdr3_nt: TGCGCCAGCAGCTTGGAACCAATGAGGCAGTTCTTC
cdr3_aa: CASSLEPMRQFF

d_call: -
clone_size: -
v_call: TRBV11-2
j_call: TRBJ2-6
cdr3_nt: TGTGCCAGCAGCTTAGATTACCAAGGTGCGAACGTCCTGACTTTC
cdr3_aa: CASSLDYQGANVLTF

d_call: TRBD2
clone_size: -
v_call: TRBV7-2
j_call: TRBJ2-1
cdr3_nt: TGTGCCAGCAGCTTACGGGGGGGACCATACAATGAGAAGTTCTTC
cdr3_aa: CASSLRGGPYNEKFF

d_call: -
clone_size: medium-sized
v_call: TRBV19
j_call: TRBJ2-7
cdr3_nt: TGTGCCACCACGGTAGCCTTGGGGAACTACGAGCAGTACTTC
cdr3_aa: CATTVALGNYEQYF

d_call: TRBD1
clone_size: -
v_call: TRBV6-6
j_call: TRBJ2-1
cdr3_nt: TGTGCCAGCAGTTACTCGACAGGGAATGAGCAGTTCTTC
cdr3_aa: CASSYSTGNEQFF

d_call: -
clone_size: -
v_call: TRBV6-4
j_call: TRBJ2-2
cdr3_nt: TGTGCCAGCAGTTCACCTACCGGGGAGCTGTTTTTT
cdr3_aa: CASSSPTGELFF

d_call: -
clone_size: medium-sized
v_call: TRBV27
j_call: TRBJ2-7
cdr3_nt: TGTGCCAGCAGTTTACGGTGGACTTTGGACGAGCAGTACTTC
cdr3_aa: CASSLRWTLDEQYF

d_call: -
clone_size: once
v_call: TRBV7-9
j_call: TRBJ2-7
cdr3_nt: TGTGCCAGCAGCAGCCGTGAAGCTTGGGGATACGAGCAGTACTTC
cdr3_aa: CASSSREAWGYEQYF

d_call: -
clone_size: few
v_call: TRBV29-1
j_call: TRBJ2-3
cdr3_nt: TGCAGCGTTGCACAAGGGACAGATACGCAGTATTTT
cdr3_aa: CSVAQGTDTQYF

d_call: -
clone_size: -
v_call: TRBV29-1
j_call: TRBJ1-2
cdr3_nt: TGCAGCGTTGTATGGGGGGCGCGGGGCTACACCTTC
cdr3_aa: CSVVWGARGYTF

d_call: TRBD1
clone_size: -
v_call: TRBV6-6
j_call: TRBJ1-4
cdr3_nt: TGTGCCACGGGACAGGTTAATGAAAAACTGTTTTTT
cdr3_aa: CATGQVNEKLFF

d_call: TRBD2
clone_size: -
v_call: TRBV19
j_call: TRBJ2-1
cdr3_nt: TGTGCCAGTAGTAGGAGCGGGGGGGCGAGTGAGCAGTTCTTC
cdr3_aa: CASSRSGGASEQFF

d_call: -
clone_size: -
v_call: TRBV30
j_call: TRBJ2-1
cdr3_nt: TGTGCCTGGAGTTTGCTAGCTGAGCAGTTCTTC
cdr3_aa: CAWSLLAEQFF

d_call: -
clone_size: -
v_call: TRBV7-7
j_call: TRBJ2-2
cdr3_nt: TGTGCCAGCAGCCCGGGACAGAACACCGGGGAGCTGTTTTTT
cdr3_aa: CASSPGQNTGELFF

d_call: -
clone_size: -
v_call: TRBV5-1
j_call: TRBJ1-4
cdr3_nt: TGCGCCAGCAGCCCGACAAGCTTTAATGAAAAACTGTTTTTT
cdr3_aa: CASSPTSFNEKLFF

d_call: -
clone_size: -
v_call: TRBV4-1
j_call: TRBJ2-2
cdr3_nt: TGCGCCAGCAGCCGCGGTGTAATGAGCACCGGGGAGCTGTTTTTT
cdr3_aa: CASSRGVMSTGELFF

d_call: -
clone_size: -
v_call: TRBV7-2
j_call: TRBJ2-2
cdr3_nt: TGTGCCAGCAGCAATGGTCTAGCGACCGCCGGGGAGCTGTTTTTT
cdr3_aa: CASSNGLATAGELFF

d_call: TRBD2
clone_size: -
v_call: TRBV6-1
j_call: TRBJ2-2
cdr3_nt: TGTGCCAGCGCTAGCGGGGGAAATCCCGGGGAGCTGTTTTTT
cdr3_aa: CASASGGNPGELFF

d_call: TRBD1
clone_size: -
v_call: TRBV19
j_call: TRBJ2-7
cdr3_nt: TGTGCCAGTAGTATCGCAGGGGGCAACTTCTACGAGCAGTACTTC
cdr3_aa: CASSIAGGNFYEQYF

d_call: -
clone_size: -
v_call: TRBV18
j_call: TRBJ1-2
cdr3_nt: TGTGCCAGCTCACAAGGGAGCAATAACCTCTATGGCTACACCTTC
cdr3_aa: CASSQGSNNLYGYTF

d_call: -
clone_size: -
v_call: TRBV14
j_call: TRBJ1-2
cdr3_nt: TGTGCCAGCAGCCCTGGACAGACCTATGGCTACACCTTC
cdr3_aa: CASSPGQTYGYTF

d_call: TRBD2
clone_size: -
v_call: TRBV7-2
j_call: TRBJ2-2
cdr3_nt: TGTGCCAGCAGCCGAAGGACTAGCGGGAGCGGAAGCACCGGGGAGCTGTTTTTT
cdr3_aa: CASSRRTSGSGSTGELFF

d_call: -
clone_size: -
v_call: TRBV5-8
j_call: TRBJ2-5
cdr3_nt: TGTGCCAGCAGCCCCCCTTTGGGGGAAAGGGTATCGCAGACCCAGTACTTC
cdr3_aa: CASSPPLGERVSQTQYF

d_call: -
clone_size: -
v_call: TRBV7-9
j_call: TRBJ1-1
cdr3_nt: TGTGCCAGCAGCCCAAGGGACAAGGGGTGGACTGAAGCTTTCTTT
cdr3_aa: CASSPRDKGWTEAFF

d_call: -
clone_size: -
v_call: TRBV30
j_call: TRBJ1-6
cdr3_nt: TGTGCCTGGAACCTTGACTCCGGGACACCCATCCACTTT
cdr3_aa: CAWNLDSGTPIHF

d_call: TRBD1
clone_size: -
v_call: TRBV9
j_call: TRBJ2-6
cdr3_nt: TGTGCCAGCAGCCCGCGAGGGACAGCTGGGGCCAACGTCCTGACTTTC
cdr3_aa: CASSPRGTAGANVLTF

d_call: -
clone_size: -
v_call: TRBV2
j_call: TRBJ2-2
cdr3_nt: TGTGCCAGCATGGCTAGACAGAACACCGGGGAGCTGTTTTTT
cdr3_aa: CASMARQNTGELFF

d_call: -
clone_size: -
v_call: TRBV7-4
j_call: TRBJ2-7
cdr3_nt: TGTGCCAGCAGCTCTGAACCCTCGACTTGGGCTGGGTACGAGCAGTACTTC
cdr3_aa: CASSSEPSTWAGYEQYF

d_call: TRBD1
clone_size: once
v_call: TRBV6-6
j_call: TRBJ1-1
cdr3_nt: TGTGCCAGCAGTTTATTCGGACAGGGCCTTGAAGCTTTCTTT
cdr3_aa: CASSLFGQGLEAFF

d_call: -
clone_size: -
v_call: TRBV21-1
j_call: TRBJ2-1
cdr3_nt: TGTGCCAGCAGCAATGAGGGGCTGAGCTCCTACAATGAGCAGTTCTTC
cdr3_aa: CASSNEGLSSYNEQFF

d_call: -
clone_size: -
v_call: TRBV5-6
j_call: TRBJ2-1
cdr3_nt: TGTGCCAGCAGCTTGCAGGACCCTACAAATGAGCAGTTCTTC
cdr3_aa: CASSLQDPTNEQFF

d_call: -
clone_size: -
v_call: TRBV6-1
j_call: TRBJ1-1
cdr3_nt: TGTGCCAGCAGCTCACAGGGATTCATAAACACTGAAGCTTTCTTT
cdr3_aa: CASSSQGFINTEAFF

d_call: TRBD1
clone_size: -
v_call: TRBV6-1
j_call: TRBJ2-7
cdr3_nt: TGTGCCAGCAGTTTCATACAGGGGGCTCACGAGCAGTACTTC
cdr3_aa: CASSFIQGAHEQYF

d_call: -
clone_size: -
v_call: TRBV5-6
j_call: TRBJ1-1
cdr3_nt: TGTGCCAGCAGCTTGCGAGGGACTGAAGCTTTCTTT
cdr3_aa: CASSLRGTEAFF